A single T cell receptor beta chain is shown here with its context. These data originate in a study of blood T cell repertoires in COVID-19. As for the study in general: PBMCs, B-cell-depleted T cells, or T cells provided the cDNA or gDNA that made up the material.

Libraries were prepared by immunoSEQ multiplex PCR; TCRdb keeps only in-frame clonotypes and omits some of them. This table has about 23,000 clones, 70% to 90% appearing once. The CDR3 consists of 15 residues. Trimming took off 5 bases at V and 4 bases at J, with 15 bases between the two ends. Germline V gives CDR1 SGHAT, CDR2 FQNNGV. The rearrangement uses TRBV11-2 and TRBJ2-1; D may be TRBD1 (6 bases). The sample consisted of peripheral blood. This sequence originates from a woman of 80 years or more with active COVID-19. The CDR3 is CASSTTDSSYNEQFF. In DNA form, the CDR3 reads TGTGCCAGCAGCACCACGGACAGCTCATACAATGAGCAGTTCTTC.